This is a list of T cell receptor beta chains from one sample in a study of CD8 T cell repertoires and HIV-1 epitope variants. Antigens of these TCRs are unknown. Using immunoSEQ multiplex PCR, the repertoire was profiled, and TCRdb retains in-frame clones only, with some absent. The sample lists a few thousand clones, 69% occurring once. Sample: cultured CD8+ T cells derived from PBMCs. Receptors were obtained from a male donor with HIV. Each CDR3 is given without its conserved first and last residue. Clone sizes are given selectively: once, few, many, or a class where the clone is expanded.

J gene: TRBJ1-4
clone size: NA
V gene: TRBV7-2
CDR3 protein: ASRGGIDEKLF

J gene: TRBJ2-4
clone size: NA
V gene: TRBV28
CDR3 protein: ASSSPRKGLAKNIQY

J gene: TRBJ1-4
clone size: NA
V gene: TRBV6-1
CDR3 protein: ASNRGAEKLF

J gene: TRBJ2-1
clone size: NA
V gene: TRBV5-8
CDR3 protein: ASSASSYNEQF

J gene: TRBJ2-3
clone size: NA
V gene: TRBV7-3
CDR3 protein: ASSLTVGGSGGTDTQY

J gene: TRBJ2-1
clone size: NA
V gene: TRBV19
CDR3 protein: ASSTEDRGPYNEQF

J gene: TRBJ1-1
clone size: NA
V gene: TRBV28
CDR3 protein: ASSVDIMNTEAF

J gene: TRBJ2-5
clone size: once
V gene: TRBV21-1
CDR3 protein: ASSKLGRELGETQY

J gene: TRBJ1-2
clone size: large
V gene: TRBV28
CDR3 protein: ASSLMPLDYNYGYT

J gene: TRBJ2-4
clone size: NA
V gene: TRBV10-3
CDR3 protein: AISESGSGGASGKNIQY

J gene: TRBJ2-7
clone size: NA
V gene: TRBV5-4
CDR3 protein: ASSGWQGEHYEQY

J gene: TRBJ2-3
clone size: NA
V gene: TRBV10-3
CDR3 protein: AISERAADTQY

J gene: TRBJ2-7
clone size: NA
V gene: TRBV27
CDR3 protein: ASSLIAGGPEQY

J gene: TRBJ1-5
clone size: few
V gene: TRBV28
CDR3 protein: ASRTGANQPQH

J gene: TRBJ2-7
clone size: once
V gene: TRBV6-5
CDR3 protein: ASSSRQGGSYEQY

J gene: TRBJ2-7
clone size: NA
V gene: TRBV18
CDR3 protein: ASSLSTAGEQY

J gene: TRBJ2-2
clone size: NA
V gene: TRBV6-1
CDR3 protein: ASDAGSWVGGELF

J gene: TRBJ2-1
clone size: NA
V gene: TRBV28
CDR3 protein: ASSFSRISYNEQF

J gene: TRBJ1-1
clone size: NA
V gene: TRBV5-1
CDR3 protein: ASSYEVGGLNTEAF

J gene: TRBJ2-3
clone size: few
V gene: TRBV7-9
CDR3 protein: ASSPGGGGAGTDTQY

J gene: TRBJ2-7
clone size: NA
V gene: TRBV13
CDR3 protein: ASSTVAGEIHEQY

J gene: TRBJ1-1
clone size: NA
V gene: TRBV4-1
CDR3 protein: ASSAGDGSETEAF

J gene: TRBJ2-7
clone size: NA
V gene: TRBV13
CDR3 protein: ASSFNRVYEQY

J gene: TRBJ2-1
clone size: few
V gene: TRBV28
CDR3 protein: ATAWDVPNEQF

J gene: TRBJ2-1
clone size: few
V gene: TRBV28
CDR3 protein: ASSILAGSEQF

J gene: TRBJ2-5
clone size: NA
V gene: TRBV10-2
CDR3 protein: ASSESVSGGQETQY

J gene: TRBJ2-1
clone size: NA
V gene: TRBV28
CDR3 protein: ASSFRGRGNNEQF

J gene: TRBJ2-1
clone size: NA
V gene: TRBV7-6
CDR3 protein: ASSLALGEGNEQF

J gene: TRBJ2-1
clone size: NA
V gene: TRBV7-2
CDR3 protein: ASSLDLLGNEQF

J gene: TRBJ1-1
clone size: few
V gene: TRBV19
CDR3 protein: ASSIMGGSEAF

J gene: TRBJ2-7
clone size: NA
V gene: TRBV28
CDR3 protein: ASSLLAGGLYEQY

J gene: TRBJ1-6
clone size: NA
V gene: TRBV19
CDR3 protein: ASSIRGRRDSPLH

J gene: TRBJ2-3
clone size: NA
V gene: TRBV7-8
CDR3 protein: ASSLASVGDTQY

J gene: TRBJ1-5
clone size: NA
V gene: TRBV10-3
CDR3 protein: AISDSADRAANSRQPQH

J gene: TRBJ1-6
clone size: NA
V gene: TRBV9
CDR3 protein: ASSQGGFDSPLH

J gene: TRBJ2-7
clone size: NA
V gene: TRBV29-1
CDR3 protein: SVETTGGDYEQY

J gene: TRBJ2-7
clone size: NA
V gene: TRBV7-9
CDR3 protein: ASSCLDEQY

J gene: TRBJ1-4
clone size: few
V gene: TRBV7-8
CDR3 protein: ASSGGTGIGILF

J gene: TRBJ1-1
clone size: NA
V gene: TRBV5-6
CDR3 protein: ASSPGGGDSTEAF

J gene: TRBJ1-6
clone size: NA
V gene: TRBV28
CDR3 protein: ASVDRDRGGSPLH